The 29 T cell receptor beta chains below all came from one sample that was sequenced in a study of T cell repertoires in cytomegalovirus infection. One entry per CDR3 protein, called by TCRdb with MiXCR from the reads. Of 680,000 or so distinct CDR3 sequences in the sample, roughly 36% were seen once. The sample comprised PBMCs. The receptors come from a human donor in good health (CMV status not recorded). Some clones in this sample may be carry-over from other donors' samples.

This clonotype was recorded a few times. This chain links TRBV5-1 with TRBJ2-2, with 8 bases matching TRBD1. The trim removed 6 bases at V and 7 bases at J, leaving 8 bases unmatched. The CDR3 extends over 14 amino acids. Germline CDR1 reads SGHRS; CDR2 reads YFSETQ. CDR3 DNA: TGCGCCAGCACCCCAGGGGGCACGGGCGGGGAGCTGTTTTTT. Translated, it gives CASTPGGTGGELFF.

The V gene is TRBV6-5, the J gene TRBJ2-7; D not certain. This CDR3 contains 14 residues. The ends were cut back, 5 bases at V and 4 bases at J, with 15 bases in the middle. Germline V gene data show CDR1 as MNHEY and CDR2 as SVGAGI. CDR3 region: CASSELVTSYEQYF. CDR3 coding DNA: TGTGCCAGCAGTGAATTGGTGACCTCTTACGAGCAGTACTTC.

This clonotype turned up a few times. The chain combines TRBV20-1 with TRBJ2-3; TRBD1 matches at 9 bases. The germline V gene has CDR1 DFQATT and CDR2 SNEGSKA (reference sequence). CDR3 length equals 16 residues. V trimming: 3 bases; J trimming: 2 bases; junction bases outside the gene matches: 9. CDR3 DNA sequence: TGCAGTGCTAGGGACCGGGACAGGGTTTTCACAGATACGCAGTATTTT. Amino acid sequence: CSARDRDRVFTDTQYF.

This clonotype was seen ten or more times. The genes are TRBV7-3 and TRBJ2-3, with TRBD1 matching over 8 bases. The CDR3 totals 15 residues. Germline loops: CDR1 SGHTA, CDR2 FQGTGA. Unmatched junction bases numbered 9, after V lost 4 bases and J lost 6 bases. CDR3 in DNA: TGTGCCAGCAGCTCCTCAGGGGGCGCATCTGATACGCAGTATTTT. Protein sequence: CASSSSGGASDTQYF.

The gene calls are TRBV28 and TRBJ1-2; TRBD1 might be the D (6 bases). The V end lost 3 bases, the J end lost 5 bases, and 13 bases lay between the germline ends. The CDR3 spans 14 residues. The V gene's germline CDR1 is MDHEN and CDR2 SYDVKM. CDR3 sequence (DNA): TGTGCCAGCAGTTTGCGGCGGGGGCCGTATGGCTACACCTTC. Amino acid sequence: CASSLRRGPYGYTF.

This clonotype was picked up a small number of times. The rearrangement joins TRBV6-5 to TRBJ1-1; 7 nucleotides agree with TRBD1. The CDR3 loop spans 13 amino acids. CDR1 MNHEY and CDR2 SVGAGI come from the germline V gene. The ends lost 6 bases at V and 6 bases at J; junction bases unmatched: 7. The CDR3 DNA follows: TGTGCCAGCAGGGAAGAGGGGGCAGCTGAAGCTTTCTTT. This encodes CASREEGAAEAFF.

Only a few counts were recorded for this clonotype. The chain employs TRBV27 and TRBJ2-4, with D perhaps TRBD1 or TRBD2 (5 bases each). CDR3 length equals 20 residues. Germline CDR1 and CDR2: MNHEY and SMNVEV (reference sequence). The V gene lost 4 bases and the J gene lost 0 bases, with 25 bases spanning the gap. CDR3: CASSSLRDHKRVLAKNIQYF. DNA of the CDR3: TGTGCCAGCAGTTCCCTTCGGGACCATAAGAGGGTACTAGCCAAAAACATTCAGTACTTC.

This sequence joins TRBV6-5 and TRBJ1-2; no clear D gene. V gave up 2 bases and J gave up 4 bases, with 11 bases separating them. Germline loops: CDR1 MNHEY, CDR2 SVGAGI. The CDR3 is 14 amino acids. The CDR3 spells CASSYGGSAYGYTF. CDR3 DNA: TGTGCCAGCAGTTACGGAGGGTCCGCCTATGGCTACACCTTC.

The chain combines TRBV28 with TRBJ1-1; 8 nucleotides line up with TRBD1. V lost 7 bases and J lost 4; bases outside the gene matches: 8. CDR1 MDHEN and CDR2 SYDVKM come from the germline V gene. The CDR3 has 14 amino acids. The CDR3 loop is CASTRRTGITEAFF. CDR3 bases: TGTGCCAGCACCAGGAGGACAGGGATCACTGAAGCTTTCTTT.

In regard to this clonotype: One end of the junction does not line up with germline, which may come from a read error. V is TRBV28 and J is TRBJ1-5; D remains ambiguous. CDR3 size: 9 residues. CDR1 is MDHEN, CDR2 SYDVKM, per germline. The CDR3: CASSWPTSF. In DNA form, the CDR3 reads TGTGCCAGCAGCTGGCCGACGAGTTTT.

There are a few counts of this clonotype. The chain is built from TRBV5-8 and TRBJ1-3, with D possibly matching TRBD1 (5 bases). Looked up from germline, CDR1 is SGHTS and CDR2 is YDEGEE. This CDR3 has 15 amino acids. The V and J ends lost 2 bases and 0 bases respectively, with 9 bases between them. The CDR3 protein is CASSFQGISGNTIYF. Here the CDR3 DNA reads TGTGCCAGCAGCTTCCAGGGTATCTCTGGAAACACCATATATTTT.

The chain uses TRBV19 and TRBJ1-1; TRBD1 aligns across 8 bases. There are 15 residues in the CDR3. Germline values: CDR1 LNHDA, CDR2 SQIVND (reference sequence). The trim removed 7 bases at V and 7 bases at J, leaving 14 bases unmatched. CDR3 sequence: CASTPEGRGQVEAFF. The CDR3 DNA reads as TGTGCCAGTACCCCCGAGGGCAGGGGGCAGGTTGAAGCTTTCTTT. The whole variable domain, remainder taken from reference TRBV19 and TRBJ1-1, is DGGITQSPKYLFRKEGQNVTLSCEQNLNHDAMYWYRQDPGQGLRLIYYSQIVNDFQKGDIAEGYSVSREKKESFPLTVTSAQKNPTAFYLCASTPEGRGQVEAFFGQGTRLTVV.

The chain employs TRBV7-8 and TRBJ2-5; D uncertain. Per germline, CDR1 SGHVS and CDR2 FQNEAQ. Trimming left V 4 bases short and J 0 bases short, with 15 bases between. This CDR3 is 16 amino acids long. Here the CDR3 DNA reads TGTGCCAGCAGCTCCCTTTTTGCCCAGTACCAAGAGACCCAGTACTTC. Encoded protein: CASSSLFAQYQETQYF.

This clonotype was detected ten times or more. The chain uses TRBV12-3 or TRBV12-4 and TRBJ1-1, with D possibly matching TRBD1 (5 bases). Trimming pared 2 bases from V and 1 base from J, leaving 11 bases between. The CDR3 spans 15 residues. This chain's CDR3 is CASSLSTGPNTEAFF. The CDR3 nucleotides are TGTGCCAGCAGTTTAAGCACAGGCCCGAACACTGAAGCTTTCTTT.

The chain is built from TRBV15 and TRBJ2-3; weak D call: TRBD2 (5 bases). Germline CDR1 is LNHNV and CDR2 is YYDKDF (reference sequence). There are 13 residues in the CDR3. V lost 5 bases to trimming and J lost 5 bases, with 11 bases between them. DNA of the CDR3: TGTGCCACCAGCCCCGGTGAGGGAGATACGCAGTATTTT. Its protein is CATSPGEGDTQYF.

The chain uses TRBV28 and TRBJ2-5, with a possible D match to TRBD2 (6 bases). This CDR3 spans 16 amino acids. Germline V gene sequence: CDR1 MDHEN, CDR2 SYDVKM. Trimming pared 3 bases from V and 2 bases from J, leaving 16 bases between. In DNA, the CDR3 is TGTGCCAGCAGTTTGAGCTTTTCGGGACTGCAAGAGACCCAGTACTTC. Amino acid sequence: CASSLSFSGLQETQYF.

The V call is TRBV19, the J call TRBJ1-4; D gene uncertain. V was trimmed by 1 base and J by 4 bases, leaving 1 base between them. Germline values: CDR1 LNHDA, CDR2 SQIVND (reference sequence). CDR3 length: 12 residues. CDR3 residues: CASSIVNEKLFF. For the CDR3, the DNA is TGTGCCAGTAGTATAGTTAATGAAAAACTGTTTTTT. Filled out from reference TRBV19 and TRBJ1-4, the complete variable domain reads DGGITQSPKYLFRKEGQNVTLSCEQNLNHDAMYWYRQDPGQGLRLIYYSQIVNDFQKGDIAEGYSVSREKKESFPLTVTSAQKNPTAFYLCASSIVNEKLFFGSGTQLSVL.

V gene TRBV28 combines with J gene TRBJ1-1; D is undetermined. V gave up 3 bases and J gave up 10 bases, with 15 bases separating them. The CDR3 is 13 amino acids. Per germline, CDR1 MDHEN and CDR2 SYDVKM. The CDR3 is CASSLRPQSGAFF. The DNA of the CDR3 is TGTGCCAGCAGTTTGCGACCTCAAAGCGGAGCTTTCTTT.

This clonotype showed up many times. The V gene is TRBV7-9, the J gene TRBJ2-3; the D gene is possibly TRBD2 (5 bases). Germline V gene data show CDR1 as SEHNR and CDR2 as FQNEAQ (reference sequence). This CDR3 comprises 16 residues. Trimming removed 2 bases at V and 6 bases at J, with 18 bases between. The CDR3 loop is CASSLSTDRAADTQYF. The CDR3 DNA sequence: TGTGCCAGCAGCTTATCGACTGACCGAGCGGCGGATACGCAGTATTTT.

CDR3 region: CASRSTSYEQYF. CDR3 bases: TGTGCCAGCAGATCGACTTCCTACGAGCAGTACTTC. This rearrangement joins TRBV6-6 to TRBJ2-7; no definite D call. Germline CDR1 MNHNY, CDR2 SVGAGI (reference sequence). Between the trimmed V and J ends, which lost 6 bases and 1 base, there was a span of 7 bases. The CDR3 covers 12 residues.

The table lists this clonotype with many counts. The rearrangement links TRBV2 to TRBJ2-1; 14 positions match TRBD2. The germline V gene has CDR1 SNHLY and CDR2 FYNNEI. J lost 4 bases, V lost 6 bases, and 8 bases had no gene match. This CDR3 region has 17 residues. CDR3 in DNA: TGTGCCAGCAGCCAGGGGGGACTAGCGGGGGCGTACAATGAGCAGTTCTTC. It specifies CASSQGGLAGAYNEQFF.

The rearrangement links TRBV12-3 or TRBV12-4 to TRBJ2-1; 11 bases map to TRBD2. V shed 5 bases, J shed 7 bases, and the junction held 4 bases outside the gene matches. The CDR3 contains 14 residues. CDR3 amino acids: CASSPRTSGNEQFF. DNA of the CDR3: TGTGCCAGCAGTCCCCGGACTAGCGGGAATGAGCAGTTCTTC.

J is TRBJ2-6 and V is TRBV10-3; D could derive from TRBD1 or TRBD2 (5 bases each). The CDR3 covers 14 residues. The ends were cut back, 6 bases at V and 7 bases at J, with 13 bases in the middle. CDR1 and CDR2 from the germline V gene are ENHRY and SYGVKD. The CDR3 sequence is CAISLGVGANVLTF. The CDR3 bases are TGTGCCATCAGCTTGGGGGTTGGCGCCAACGTCCTGACTTTC.

This clonotype was recorded a few times. V gene TRBV2 combines with J gene TRBJ1-1, with TRBD1 as a possible D gene (5 bases). The CDR3 runs 13 residues. Trimming took 7 bases from V and 5 from J, leaving 14 bases between them. Germline assignment: CDR1 SNHLY and CDR2 FYNNEI. CDR3 coding DNA: TGTGCCAGCACGGCGAGGGGAGGGACTGAAGCTTTCTTT. It yields the protein CASTARGGTEAFF. Full variable domain (remainder filled in from reference TRBV2 and TRBJ1-1): EPEVTQTPSHQVTQMGQEVILRCVPISNHLYFYWYRQILGQKVEFLVSFYNNEISEKSEIFDDQFSVERPDGSNFTLKIRSTKLEDSAMYFCASTARGGTEAFFGQGTRLTVV.

J is TRBJ1-1 and V is TRBV6-2 or TRBV6-3; D is possibly TRBD1 (5 bases). The CDR3 contains 12 residues. Deletions cut 8 bases from V and 0 bases from J, with 7 bases between. The V gene's germline CDR1 is MNHEY and CDR2 SVGEGT. The CDR3 spells CASGRVNTEAFF. The CDR3 DNA reads TGTGCCAGCGGCAGGGTGAACACTGAAGCTTTCTTT.

This clonotype was detected ten times or more. Germline and junction disagree at one end, which may indicate a read error. CDR3 loop: CASSLGLAGNNEQFF. In DNA, the CDR3 is TGTGCTAGCAGCTTAGGACTAGCGGGGAACAATGAGCAGTTCTTC. The V gene is TRBV7-7, the J gene TRBJ2-1; 12 bases fit TRBD2. Germline values: CDR1 SSHAT, CDR2 FNYEAQ (reference sequence). The CDR3 sequence is 15 residues long. The full variable domain, rest sourced from reference TRBV7-7 and TRBJ2-1, is GAGVSQSPRYKVTKRGQDVTLRCDPISSHATLYWYQQALGQGPEFLTYFNYEAQPDKSGLPSDRFSAERPEGSISTLTIQRTEQRDSAMYRCASSLGLAGNNEQFFGPGTRLTVL.

The genes are TRBV20-1 and TRBJ2-2, with D possibly matching TRBD1 (5 bases). Trimming stripped 1 base from V and 0 bases from J, with 9 bases between. Germline CDR1 DFQATT, CDR2 SNEGSKA (reference sequence). The CDR3 sequence is 15 residues long. Here the CDR3 DNA reads TGCAGTGCTAGAGTGGCAGGGACGAACACCGGGGAGCTGTTTTTT. Its translation is CSARVAGTNTGELFF.

The V gene is TRBV3-1, the J gene TRBJ1-1, with D possibly being TRBD1 (5 bases). V was trimmed by 0 bases and J by 6 bases, leaving 8 bases between them. The germline gives CDR1 LGHDT, CDR2 YNNKEL (reference sequence). The CDR3 has 13 residues. This CDR3 reads CASSQDLRAEAFF. The CDR3 DNA sequence: TGTGCCAGCAGCCAAGATCTCAGGGCTGAAGCTTTCTTT.

This clonotype was counted many times. The rearrangement uses TRBV27 and TRBJ2-7, with 8 bases aligning to TRBD2. This CDR3 is built from 14 residues. The germline gives CDR1 MNHEY, CDR2 SMNVEV (reference sequence). After removal of 5 bases from V and 0 bases from J, the junction contained 3 bases not matched to a gene. CDR3 DNA: TGTGCCAGCAGTGTCAGCGGGAGCTCCTACGAGCAGTACTTC. Its translation: CASSVSGSSYEQYF.